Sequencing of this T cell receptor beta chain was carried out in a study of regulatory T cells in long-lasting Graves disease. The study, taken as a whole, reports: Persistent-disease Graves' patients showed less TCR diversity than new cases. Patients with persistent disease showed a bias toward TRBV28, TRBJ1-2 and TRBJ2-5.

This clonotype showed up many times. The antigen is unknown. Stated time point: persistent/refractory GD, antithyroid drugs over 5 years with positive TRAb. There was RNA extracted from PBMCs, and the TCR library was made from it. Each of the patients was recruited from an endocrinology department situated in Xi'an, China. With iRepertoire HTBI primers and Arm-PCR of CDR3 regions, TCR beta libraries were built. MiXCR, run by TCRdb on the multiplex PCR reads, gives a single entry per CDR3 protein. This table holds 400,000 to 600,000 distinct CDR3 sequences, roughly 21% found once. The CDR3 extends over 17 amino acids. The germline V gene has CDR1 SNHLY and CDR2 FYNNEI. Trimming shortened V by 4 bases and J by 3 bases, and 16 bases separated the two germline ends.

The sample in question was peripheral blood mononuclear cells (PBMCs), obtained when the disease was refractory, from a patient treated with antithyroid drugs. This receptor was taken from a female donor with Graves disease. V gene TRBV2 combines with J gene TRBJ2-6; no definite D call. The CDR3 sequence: CASSVSQAFRGANVLTF. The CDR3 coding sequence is TGTGCCAGCAGTGTTTCGCAGGCTTTCCGTGGGGCCAACGTCCTGACTTTC.